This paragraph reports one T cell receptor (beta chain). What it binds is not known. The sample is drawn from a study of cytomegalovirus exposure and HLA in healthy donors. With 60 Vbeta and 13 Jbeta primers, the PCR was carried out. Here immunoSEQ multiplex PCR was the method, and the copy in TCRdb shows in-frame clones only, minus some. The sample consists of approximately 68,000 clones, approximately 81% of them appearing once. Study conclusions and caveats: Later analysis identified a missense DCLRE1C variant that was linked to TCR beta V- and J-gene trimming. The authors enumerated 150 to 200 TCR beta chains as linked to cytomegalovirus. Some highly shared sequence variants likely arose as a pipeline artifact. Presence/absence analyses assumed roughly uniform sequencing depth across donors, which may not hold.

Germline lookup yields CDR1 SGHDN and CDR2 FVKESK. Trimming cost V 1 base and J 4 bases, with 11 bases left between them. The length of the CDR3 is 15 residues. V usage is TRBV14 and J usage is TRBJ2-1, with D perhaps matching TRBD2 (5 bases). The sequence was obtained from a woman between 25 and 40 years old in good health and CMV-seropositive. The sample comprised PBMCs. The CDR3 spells CASSQGGYIYNEQFF. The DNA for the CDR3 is TGTGCCAGCAGCCAAGGAGGGTACATATACAATGAGCAGTTCTTC.